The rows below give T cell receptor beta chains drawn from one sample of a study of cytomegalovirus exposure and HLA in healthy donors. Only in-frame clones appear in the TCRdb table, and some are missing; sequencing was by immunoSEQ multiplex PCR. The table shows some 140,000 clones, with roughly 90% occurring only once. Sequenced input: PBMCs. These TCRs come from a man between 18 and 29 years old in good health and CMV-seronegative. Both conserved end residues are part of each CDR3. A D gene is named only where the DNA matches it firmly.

cdr3_aa: CASSQAGVGTYEQYF; j_call: TRBJ2-7; v_call: TRBV4-1; d_call: .
cdr3_aa: CASLPFAGSGTNEKLFF; j_call: TRBJ1-4; v_call: TRBV2; d_call: .
cdr3_aa: CASSYEREARSTDTQYF; j_call: TRBJ2-3; v_call: TRBV27; d_call: TRBD2
cdr3_aa: CASSPTSGRGNEQFF; j_call: TRBJ2-1; v_call: TRBV28; d_call: TRBD2
cdr3_aa: CASSWGREEETQYF; j_call: TRBJ2-5; v_call: TRBV6-5; d_call: .
cdr3_aa: CASRKTASTNEKLFF; j_call: TRBJ1-4; v_call: TRBV2; d_call: .
cdr3_aa: CASSTVGLNEQFF; j_call: TRBJ2-1; v_call: TRBV28; d_call: .
cdr3_aa: CASSIGRAGELFF; j_call: TRBJ2-2; v_call: TRBV19; d_call: TRBD2
cdr3_aa: CSARPINEQFF; j_call: TRBJ2-1; v_call: TRBV20-1; d_call: .
cdr3_aa: CACTSGVTDTQYF; j_call: TRBJ2-3; v_call: TRBV28; d_call: TRBD2
cdr3_aa: CASSQGYFTRAATDTQYF; j_call: TRBJ2-3; v_call: TRBV4-1; d_call: .
cdr3_aa: CASSLVQGGTGELFF; j_call: TRBJ2-2; v_call: TRBV7-6; d_call: .
cdr3_aa: CAWQGQNTGELFF; j_call: TRBJ2-2; v_call: TRBV30; d_call: .
cdr3_aa: CASSTPGVPSNQPQHF; j_call: TRBJ1-5; v_call: TRBV19; d_call: .
cdr3_aa: CASSSSGIHNEQFF; j_call: TRBJ2-1; v_call: TRBV27; d_call: TRBD2
cdr3_aa: CASRRTGQETQYF; j_call: TRBJ2-5; v_call: TRBV5-4; d_call: TRBD1
cdr3_aa: CASRPTGARTEAFF; j_call: TRBJ1-1; v_call: TRBV27; d_call: TRBD1
cdr3_aa: CASSLATDAGPGYTF; j_call: TRBJ1-2; v_call: TRBV5-1; d_call: .
cdr3_aa: CASSPVQGLFGETQYF; j_call: TRBJ2-5; v_call: TRBV28; d_call: .
cdr3_aa: CASSLKGTGSNSPLHF; j_call: TRBJ1-6; v_call: TRBV5-1; d_call: TRBD1
cdr3_aa: CASSPRLGGGYNEQFF; j_call: TRBJ2-1; v_call: TRBV27; d_call: TRBD2
cdr3_aa: CASSFPGQAHGYTF; j_call: TRBJ1-2; v_call: TRBV7-2; d_call: TRBD1
cdr3_aa: CASSLEEGWEKLFF; j_call: TRBJ1-4; v_call: TRBV6-5; d_call: .
cdr3_aa: CASSQVDRGSPFF; j_call: TRBJ1-1; v_call: TRBV4-1; d_call: TRBD1
cdr3_aa: CASSIGGVSVDEQFF; j_call: TRBJ2-1; v_call: TRBV5-1; d_call: .
cdr3_aa: CASRPRPRPGEELFF; j_call: TRBJ1-4; v_call: TRBV6-5; d_call: .